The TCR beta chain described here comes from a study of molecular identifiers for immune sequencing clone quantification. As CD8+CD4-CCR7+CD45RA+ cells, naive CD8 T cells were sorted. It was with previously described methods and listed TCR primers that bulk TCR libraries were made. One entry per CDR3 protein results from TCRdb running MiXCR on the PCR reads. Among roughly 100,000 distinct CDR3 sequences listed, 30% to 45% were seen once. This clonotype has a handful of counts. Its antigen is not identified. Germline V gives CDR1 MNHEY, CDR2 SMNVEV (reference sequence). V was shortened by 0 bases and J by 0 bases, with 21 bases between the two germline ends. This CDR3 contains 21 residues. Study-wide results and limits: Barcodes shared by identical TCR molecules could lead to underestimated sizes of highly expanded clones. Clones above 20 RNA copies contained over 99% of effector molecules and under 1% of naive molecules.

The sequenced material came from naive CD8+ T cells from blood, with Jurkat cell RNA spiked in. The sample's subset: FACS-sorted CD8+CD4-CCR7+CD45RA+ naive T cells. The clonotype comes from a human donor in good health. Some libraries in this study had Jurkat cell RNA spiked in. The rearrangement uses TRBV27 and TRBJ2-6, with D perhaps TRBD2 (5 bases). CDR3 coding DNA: TGTGCCAGCAGTTTATCGAGCACTAGGGCCCCTTCCCGCTCTGGGGCCAACGTCCTGACTTTC. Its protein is CASSLSSTRAPSRSGANVLTF. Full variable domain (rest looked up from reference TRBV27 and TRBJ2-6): EAQVTQNPRYLITVTGKKLTVTCSQNMNHEYMSWYRQDPGLGLRQIYYSMNVEVTDKGDVPEGYKVSRKEKRNFPLILESPSPNQTSLYFCASSLSSTRAPSRSGANVLTFGAGSRLTVL.